The next 21 T cell receptor beta chains were all read from a single sample in a study of T cell repertoires in cytomegalovirus infection. For these receptors, no antigen is known. TCRdb fed the reads into MiXCR, producing one record per CDR3 protein. Among about 570,000 distinct CDR3 sequences listed, 40% were seen once. Sequenced material: cultured PBMCs, taken from culture after CMV antigen stimulation. These receptors all come from a human donor in good health (CMV status not recorded). Some clones in this sample may be carry-over from other donors' samples.

This clonotype was seen ten or more times. The rearrangement joins TRBV7-2 to TRBJ1-4; no clear D gene. CDR1 is SGHTA and CDR2 is FQGNSA in the germline V gene. The CDR3 covers 17 residues. The V end lost 0 bases, the J end lost 8 bases, and 19 bases lay between the germline ends. The CDR3: CASSLAVTLRLDEKLFF. In nucleotides, the CDR3 is TGTGCCAGCAGCTTAGCGGTAACTTTACGCTTGGACGAAAAACTGTTTTTT.

The genes are TRBV7-2 and TRBJ2-7; TRBD2 aligns across 9 bases. The ends lost 5 bases at V and 0 bases at J; junction bases unmatched: 5. Germline loops: CDR1 SGHTA, CDR2 FQGNSA. CDR3 length: 15 residues. This CDR3 reads CASSLEGLASYEQYF. CDR3 nucleotide sequence: TGTGCCAGCAGCCTAGAGGGACTAGCCTCCTACGAGCAGTACTTC.

Of note for this clonotype: A junction boundary mismatches the germline segment, possibly from a read error. V and J are TRBV12-3 or TRBV12-4 and TRBJ1-5; 10 positions agree with TRBD1. This CDR3 is 14 amino acids long. The CDR3 DNA is TGTGCCAGCAGTCAGACAGGGGGCAATCAGTCCCAGCATTTT. Its translation: CASSQTGGNQSQHF.

This clonotype has more than one count but fewer than ten. This chain connects TRBV19 to TRBJ2-1, with D uncertain. The CDR3 covers 13 residues. CDR1 and CDR2 (germline): LNHDA, SQIVND (reference sequence). The germline V and J ends were trimmed by 5 bases and 5 bases, with 10 bases remaining between them. The CDR3 nucleotides are TGTGCCAGTAGTGGGAACCTCAACAATGAGCAGTTCTTC. Its translation is CASSGNLNNEQFF.

CDR3 DNA: TGTGCCAGTAGTATCTCCACTCAGCCTTTCACAGATACGCAGTATTTT. Protein sequence: CASSISTQPFTDTQYF. The chain recombines TRBV19 with TRBJ2-3; D is ambiguous. Trimming took off 3 bases at V and 2 bases at J, with 15 bases between the two ends. CDR1 is LNHDA, CDR2 SQIVND, per germline (reference sequence). CDR3 length: 16 residues.

The V and J genes are TRBV23-1 and TRBJ2-7, with a tentative D call TRBD1 (5 bases). TRBV23-1 is reported as an ORF; its role is uncertain. The CDR3 contains 16 residues. V was cut by 2 bases and J by 1 base, with 15 bases left in between. The CDR3 protein is CASSQPKRGSSYEQYF. The CDR3 DNA sequence: TGCGCCAGCAGTCAACCAAAAAGGGGATCTTCCTACGAGCAGTACTTC.

The J gene is TRBJ1-6, the V gene TRBV7-8, with D possibly being TRBD1 (6 bases). The germline V gene has CDR1 SGHVS and CDR2 FQNEAQ. With 5 bases removed from V and 9 bases from J, the gap between germline ends came to 11 bases. CDR3 length equals 13 residues. The CDR3 nucleotides are TGTGCCAGCAGCGGAGGGGGGGTTTCACCCCTCCACTTT. Translation: CASSGGGVSPLHF.

In this sample, this clonotype turned up a few times. V gene TRBV5-1 combines with J gene TRBJ2-1; D possibly corresponds to TRBD2 (6 bases). Germline V gene sequence: CDR1 SGHRS, CDR2 YFSETQ. V lost 4 bases, J lost 6 bases, and 17 bases lay in between. The length of the CDR3 is 15 residues. In DNA form, the CDR3 reads TGCGCCAGCAGCCCCCCGGTCGTGGGGGGCAATGAGCAGTTCTTC. Translated: CASSPPVVGGNEQFF.

This clonotype was detected a few times. The V gene is TRBV27, the J gene TRBJ2-7, with 11 bases lining up with TRBD1. This CDR3 region has 15 residues. The J segment lost 6 bases and the V segment lost 6 bases, leaving 10 bases of the junction unmatched. CDR1 is MNHEY and CDR2 is SMNVEV in the germline V gene (reference sequence). CDR3 DNA: TGTGCCAGCAGCTCAACTGTGGGACAGGGGGGCGAGCAGTACTTC. This translates into CASSSTVGQGGEQYF.

This clonotype was seen more than once but under ten times. J is TRBJ1-5 and V is TRBV12-3 or TRBV12-4; D gene uncertain. CDR3 length equals 16 residues. V lost 2 bases, J lost 0 bases, and 11 bases lay in between. DNA of the CDR3: TGTGCCAGCAGTTTATGGGGAGATTTTAGCAATCAGCCCCAGCATTTT. Its protein is CASSLWGDFSNQPQHF.

In its sample, this clonotype was seen a few times. This CDR3 is CASNTMHRDTQYF. CDR3 DNA sequence: TGTGCCAGCAACACCATGCACAGGGATACGCAGTATTTT. This chain uses TRBV7-8 with TRBJ2-3, with a tentative D call TRBD1 (5 bases). V was pared by 7 bases and J by 6 bases, with 14 bases between. This CDR3 contains 13 residues. Germline V gene lookup returns CDR1 SGHVS and CDR2 FQNEAQ.

The chain joins TRBV7-2 to TRBJ1-5; unclear D gene. The CDR3 covers 14 residues. The V end was cut by 2 bases, the J end by 4 bases, with 9 bases between. CDR1 is SGHTA, CDR2 FQGNSA, per germline. The CDR3 DNA reads as TGTGCCAGCAGCTTACTGGGATATAATCAGCCCCAGCATTTT. This sequence encodes CASSLLGYNQPQHF.

A note on this clonotype: At one of its ends the junction is not consistent with the germline gene, which may arise from a read error. The chain has TRBV7-2 and TRBJ2-7, with D hard to call. CDR3 length: 12 residues. The germline V gene encodes CDR1 SGHTA and CDR2 FQGNSA. The CDR3 protein is CASSLGLYDQYF. The CDR3 bases are TGTGCCAGCAGCTTAGGCCTCTACGACCAGTACTTC.

The chain employs TRBV7-8 and TRBJ1-5; no clear D. The V gene's germline CDR1 is SGHVS and CDR2 FQNEAQ. The CDR3 is 15 residues long. V was pared by 0 bases and J by 2 bases, with 8 bases between. The CDR3 is CASSLAAVGNQPQHF. In DNA form, the CDR3 reads TGTGCCAGCAGCTTAGCGGCAGTCGGCAATCAGCCCCAGCATTTT.

The sample holds a few counts of this clonotype. The chain combines TRBV12-3 or TRBV12-4 with TRBJ1-5; D is possibly TRBD1 (5 bases). With 9 bases removed from V and 6 bases from J, the gap between germline ends came to 15 bases. This CDR3 is 13 amino acids long. The CDR3: CASSTEARQPQHF. Here the CDR3 DNA reads TGTGCCAGTTCGACAGAAGCCCGTCAGCCCCAGCATTTT.

V gene TRBV4-1 combines with J gene TRBJ1-3; TRBD1 matches at 7 bases. The CDR3 consists of 14 residues. J gave up 5 bases and V 3 bases, and 4 bases lay outside the gene matches. CDR1 is MGHRA, CDR2 YSYEKL, per germline. The CDR3 DNA sequence: TGCGCCAGCAGCCAGCCGGGACAGAGAAACACCATATATTTT. It codes for CASSQPGQRNTIYF.

V is TRBV7-2 and J is TRBJ1-6; 7 bases fit TRBD1. The CDR3 is 15 amino acids. The germline CDR1 and CDR2 sequences are SGHTA and FQGNSA. V was pared by 4 bases and J by 9 bases, with 9 bases of the junction left unmatched. CDR3 sequence reads: CASSSGGGSFSPLHF. Written as DNA, the CDR3 is TGTGCCAGCAGCTCCGGAGGGGGCAGTTTTTCACCCCTCCACTTT. Full variable domain (remainder filled in from reference TRBV7-2 and TRBJ1-6): GAGVSQSPSNKVTEKGKDVELRCDPISGHTALYWYRQSLGQGLEFLIYFQGNSAPDKSGLPSDRFSAERTGGSVSTLTIQRTQQEDSAVYLCASSSGGGSFSPLHFGNGTRLTVT.

This clonotype was counted only a few times. This sequence joins TRBV12-3 or TRBV12-4 and TRBJ1-3; possibly TRBD1 for D (6 bases). CDR3 length: 13 residues. The V and J ends lost 6 bases and 2 bases respectively, with 8 bases between them. CDR3 sequence (DNA): TGTGCCAGCAGCAACAGGGCTGGAAACACCATATATTTT. This translates into CASSNRAGNTIYF.

The chain uses TRBV12-3 or TRBV12-4 and TRBJ2-1; 7 nucleotides match TRBD2. The trim removed 4 bases at V and 10 bases at J, leaving 7 bases unmatched. This CDR3 region has 13 residues. CDR3 DNA sequence: TGTGCCAGCAGTTCTATACTAGCGAACGAGCAGTTCTTC. Protein: CASSSILANEQFF.

The chain couples TRBV7-6 to TRBJ1-5; 7 bases are a match to TRBD1. The germline V gene encodes CDR1 SGHVS and CDR2 FNYEAQ. The junction had 8 bases not matched to a gene; V was cut back by 0 bases and J by 6 bases. The CDR3 covers 16 residues. CDR3 DNA: TGTGCCAGCAGCTTAGCTGGGCATTCAGGGGGTCAGCCCCAGCATTTT. Translation gives CASSLAGHSGGQPQHF. The whole variable domain, filled in from reference TRBV7-6 and TRBJ1-5, reads GAGVSQSPRYKVTKRGQDVALRCDPISGHVSLYWYRQALGQGPEFLTYFNYEAQQDKSGLPNDRFSAERPEGSISTLTIQRTEQRDSAMYRCASSLAGHSGGQPQHFGDGTRLSIL.

This clonotype was seen more than once but under ten times. V is TRBV11-2 and J is TRBJ2-7, with 7 bases matching TRBD1. The CDR3 covers 14 residues. From germline, CDR1 is SGHAT and CDR2 FQNNGV. V was pared by 5 bases and J by 3 bases, with 7 bases of the junction left unmatched. This CDR3 reads CASSVTGTNYEQYF. The CDR3 coding sequence is TGTGCCAGCAGCGTGACAGGGACGAACTACGAGCAGTACTTC.